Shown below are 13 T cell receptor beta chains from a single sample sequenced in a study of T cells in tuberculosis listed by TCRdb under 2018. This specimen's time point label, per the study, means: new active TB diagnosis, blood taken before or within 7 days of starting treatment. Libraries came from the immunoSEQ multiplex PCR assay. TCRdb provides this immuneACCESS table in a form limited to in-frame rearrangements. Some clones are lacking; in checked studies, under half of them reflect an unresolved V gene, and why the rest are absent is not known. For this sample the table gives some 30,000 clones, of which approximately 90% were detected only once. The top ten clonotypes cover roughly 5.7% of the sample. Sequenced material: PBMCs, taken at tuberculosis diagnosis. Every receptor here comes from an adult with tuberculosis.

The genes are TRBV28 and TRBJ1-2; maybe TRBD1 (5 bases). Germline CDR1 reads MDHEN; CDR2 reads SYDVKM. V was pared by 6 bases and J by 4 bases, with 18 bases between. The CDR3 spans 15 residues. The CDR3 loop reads CASSLGSTVLYGYTF. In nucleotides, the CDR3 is TGTGCCAGCAGCTTAGGGTCGACAGTCCTCTATGGCTACACCTTC.

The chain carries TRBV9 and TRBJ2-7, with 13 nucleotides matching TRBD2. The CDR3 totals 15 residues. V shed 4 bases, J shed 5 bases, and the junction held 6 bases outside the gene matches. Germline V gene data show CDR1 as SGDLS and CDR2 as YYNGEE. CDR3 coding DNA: TGTGCCAGCAGCAGGACTAGCGGGAGTTCACACGAGCAGTACTTC. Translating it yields CASSRTSGSSHEQYF.

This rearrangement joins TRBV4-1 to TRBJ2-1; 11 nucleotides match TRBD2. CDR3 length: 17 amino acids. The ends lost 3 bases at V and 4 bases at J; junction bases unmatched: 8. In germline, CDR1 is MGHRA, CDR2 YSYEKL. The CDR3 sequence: CASSQGTGLAGYNEQFF. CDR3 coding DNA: TGCGCCAGCAGCCAGGGCACTGGACTAGCGGGTTACAATGAGCAGTTCTTC.

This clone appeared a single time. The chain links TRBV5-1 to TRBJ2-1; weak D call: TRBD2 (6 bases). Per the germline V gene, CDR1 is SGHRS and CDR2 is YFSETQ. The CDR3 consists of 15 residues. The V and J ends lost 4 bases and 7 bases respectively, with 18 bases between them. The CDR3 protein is CASSAGTGLGNEQFF. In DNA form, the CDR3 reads TGCGCCAGCAGCGCAGGGACTGGCTTAGGTAATGAGCAGTTCTTC.

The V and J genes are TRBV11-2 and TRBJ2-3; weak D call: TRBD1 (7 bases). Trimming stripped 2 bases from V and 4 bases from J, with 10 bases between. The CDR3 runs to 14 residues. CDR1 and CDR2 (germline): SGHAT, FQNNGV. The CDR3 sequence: CASSLTRGADTQYF. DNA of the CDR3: TGTGCCAGCAGCTTAACCAGGGGGGCAGATACGCAGTATTTT. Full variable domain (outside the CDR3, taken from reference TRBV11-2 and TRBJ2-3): EAGVAQSPRYKIIEKRQSVAFWCNPISGHATLYWYQQILGQGPKLLIQFQNNGVVDDSQLPKDRFSAERLKGVDSTLKIQPAKLEDSAVYLCASSLTRGADTQYFGPGTRLTVL.

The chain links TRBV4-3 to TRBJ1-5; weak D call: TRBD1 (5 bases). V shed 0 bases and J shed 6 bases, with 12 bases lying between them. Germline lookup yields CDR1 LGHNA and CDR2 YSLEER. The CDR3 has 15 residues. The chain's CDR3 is CASSQDQGGAQPQHF. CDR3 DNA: TGCGCCAGCAGCCAAGATCAAGGAGGGGCTCAGCCCCAGCATTTT.

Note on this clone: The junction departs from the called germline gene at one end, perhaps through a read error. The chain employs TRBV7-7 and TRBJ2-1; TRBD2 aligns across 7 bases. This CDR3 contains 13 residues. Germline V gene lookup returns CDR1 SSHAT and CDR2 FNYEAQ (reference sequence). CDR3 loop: CASSLEGTTEQFF. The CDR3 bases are TGTGCTAGCAGCTTAGAAGGGACTACCGAGCAGTTCTTC.

CDR3 amino acids: CASSYSLGGTYEQYF. In DNA form, the CDR3 reads TGTGCCAGCAGTTACTCTCTGGGAGGGACCTACGAGCAGTACTTC. The chain couples TRBV6-5 to TRBJ2-7; 7 nucleotides match TRBD2. The germline CDR1 and CDR2 sequences are MNHEY and SVGAGI. V gave up 0 bases and J gave up 2 bases; unmatched junction bases: 4. The CDR3 runs to 15 residues.

For the CDR3, the DNA is TGTGCCAGCAGGGTCGGGGGGAGTGGGTACGAGCAGTACTTC. Translated: CASRVGGSGYEQYF. V is TRBV2 and J is TRBJ2-7; 7 bases are a match to TRBD2. J lost 4 bases, V lost 6 bases, and 9 bases had no gene match. CDR1 is SNHLY, CDR2 FYNNEI, per germline. The CDR3 extends over 14 amino acids.

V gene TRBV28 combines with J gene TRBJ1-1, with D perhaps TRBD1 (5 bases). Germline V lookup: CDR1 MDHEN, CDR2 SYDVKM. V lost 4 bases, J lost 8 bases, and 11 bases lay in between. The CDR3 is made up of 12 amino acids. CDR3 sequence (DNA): TGTGCCAGCAGTTGGGGAGGGACCGAAGCTTTCTTT. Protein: CASSWGGTEAFF.

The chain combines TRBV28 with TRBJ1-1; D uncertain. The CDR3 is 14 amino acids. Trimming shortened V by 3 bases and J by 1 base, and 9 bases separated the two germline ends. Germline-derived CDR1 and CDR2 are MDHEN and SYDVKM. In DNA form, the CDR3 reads TGTGCCAGCAGTTTCGGAGGGAGGAACACTGAAGCTTTCTTT. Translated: CASSFGGRNTEAFF.

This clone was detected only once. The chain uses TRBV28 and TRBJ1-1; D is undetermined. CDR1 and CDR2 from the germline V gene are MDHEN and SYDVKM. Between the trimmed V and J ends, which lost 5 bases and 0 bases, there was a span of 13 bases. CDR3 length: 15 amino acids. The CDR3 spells CASSALDELNTEAFF. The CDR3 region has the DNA TGTGCCAGCAGTGCCCTAGATGAACTGAACACTGAAGCTTTCTTT.

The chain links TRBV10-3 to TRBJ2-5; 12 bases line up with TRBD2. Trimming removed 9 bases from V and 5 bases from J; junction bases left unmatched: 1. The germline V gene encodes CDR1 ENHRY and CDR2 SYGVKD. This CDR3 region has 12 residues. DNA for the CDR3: TGTGCCATTGGGACTAGCGGGGAGACCCAGTACTTC. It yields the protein CAIGTSGETQYF.